A single sample is the source of the 13 T cell receptor beta chains below, sequenced in a study of blood T cell repertoires in COVID-19 (dated by TCRdb to 2018 to 2021). The library came from the immunoSEQ multiplex PCR assay. Held by TCRdb, this immuneACCESS table contains in-frame sequences only and omits some clones. Under half of the omission traces to an unresolved V gene where checked; the cause of the rest is unknown. For this sample there are about 250,000 clones; roughly 88% appear just once. The biggest ten clones account for about 6.7% of the sample. Sequenced sample: peripheral blood. These receptors were taken from a woman aged 25 to 39 with COVID-19, enrolled during active disease.

The chain couples TRBV7-9 to TRBJ1-6; D possibly corresponds to TRBD1 (5 bases). CDR1 and CDR2 from the germline V gene are SEHNR and FQNEAQ (reference sequence). The length of the CDR3 is 16 residues. Trimming left V 5 bases short and J 3 bases short, with 14 bases between. CDR3 sequence (DNA): TGTGCCAGCAGCCTATTTCGGGGGGTCTATAATTCACCCCTCCACTTT. Amino acid sequence: CASSLFRGVYNSPLHF.

The CDR3 reads CASSLGTSGGNEQFF. DNA for the CDR3: TGCGCCAGCAGCCTCGGGACTAGCGGGGGTAATGAGCAGTTCTTC. The rearrangement links TRBV4-3 to TRBJ2-1; 14 nucleotides line up with TRBD2. With 4 bases clipped from V and 7 bases from J, the junction kept 3 bases outside the gene matches. Germline V gives CDR1 LGHNA, CDR2 YSLEER. The CDR3 runs 15 residues.

This chain connects TRBV5-1 to TRBJ2-1, with TRBD1 matching over 7 bases. The CDR3 sequence is 15 residues long. The germline V gene has CDR1 SGHRS and CDR2 YFSETQ. J gave up 1 base and V 4 bases, and 5 bases lay outside the gene matches. The CDR3 DNA reads as TGCGCCAGCAGCCTCGGGGACAGTTCCTACAATGAGCAGTTCTTC. Translating gives CASSLGDSSYNEQFF.

V and J are TRBV5-1 and TRBJ1-1; a weak D match, TRBD1 (6 bases). The CDR3 loop spans 15 amino acids. The V end lost 0 bases, the J end lost 6 bases, and 15 bases lay between the germline ends. Germline lookup yields CDR1 SGHRS and CDR2 YFSETQ. CDR3 sequence: CASSLVGRGGPEAFF. In DNA form, the CDR3 reads TGCGCCAGCAGCTTGGTCGGCAGGGGTGGCCCTGAAGCTTTCTTT.

The V gene is TRBV18, the J gene TRBJ1-1; D unresolved. This CDR3 is built from 13 residues. CDR1 is KGHSH, CDR2 LQKENI, per germline. V was shortened by 2 bases and J by 6 bases, with 10 bases between the two germline ends. The CDR3 loop reads CASSPVSLAEAFF. The CDR3, as DNA: TGTGCCAGCTCACCAGTGAGCTTGGCTGAAGCTTTCTTT.

The chain links TRBV7-2 to TRBJ2-3, with D perhaps TRBD2 (6 bases). CDR3 size: 15 residues. The V end was cut by 4 bases, the J end by 2 bases, with 13 bases between. Germline CDR1 SGHTA, CDR2 FQGNSA. The CDR3 nucleotides read TGTGCCAGCAGCTCAAGCGGGTACTACACAGATACGCAGTATTTT. Protein sequence: CASSSSGYYTDTQYF.

The rearrangement links TRBV5-5 to TRBJ2-5; 12 bases map to TRBD2. Germline V gene sequence: CDR1 SGHKS, CDR2 YYEKEE (reference sequence). The CDR3 length is 15 residues. V dropped 0 bases and J dropped 5; count of bases not matched to a gene: 2. The CDR3 bases are TGTGCCAGCAGCTTGGGACTAGCGGGAGAGGAGACCCAGTACTTC. Protein product: CASSLGLAGEETQYF.

This sequence joins TRBV11-3 and TRBJ2-5, with D hard to call. Trimming removed 3 bases from V and 5 bases from J, with 10 bases in between. The CDR3 loop spans 13 amino acids. CDR1 and CDR2 (germline): SGHNT, YENEEA. In DNA, the CDR3 is TGTGCCAGCAGCTTCTCGGGTGACGAGACCCAGTACTTC. This gives the protein CASSFSGDETQYF.

The V call is TRBV4-1, the J call TRBJ2-3; 7 bases line up with TRBD2. J gave up 0 bases and V 1 base, and 4 bases lay outside the gene matches. Per germline, CDR1 MGHRA and CDR2 YSYEKL. The CDR3 totals 16 residues. The CDR3 region is CASSQGERDSTDTQYF. The DNA of the CDR3 is TGCGCCAGCAGCCAAGGGGAGCGGGATAGCACAGATACGCAGTATTTT.

The V call is TRBV19, the J call TRBJ1-1; no clear D. CDR3 length equals 14 residues. The V end lost 5 bases, the J end lost 0 bases, and 10 bases lay between the germline ends. CDR1 LNHDA and CDR2 SQIVND come from the germline V gene (reference sequence). The CDR3, as DNA: TGTGCCAGTAGTCGGGGAGGTTTGAACACTGAAGCTTTCTTT. Its translation: CASSRGGLNTEAFF.

The V gene is TRBV5-8, the J gene TRBJ2-7; 12 bases are a match to TRBD1. CDR3 length: 15 amino acids. Unmatched junction bases numbered 7, after V lost 4 bases and J lost 5 bases. CDR1 and CDR2 from the germline V gene are SGHTS and YDEGEE. The CDR3 loop is CASSPGTGGRNEQYF. Here the CDR3 DNA reads TGTGCCAGCAGCCCGGGGACAGGGGGCCGGAACGAGCAGTACTTC.

The J gene is TRBJ2-3, the V gene TRBV23-1, with 9 bases fitting TRBD1. TRBV23-1 is designated an ORF whose function remains uncertain. With V trimmed by 3 bases and J by 5 bases, 12 bases remained unmatched. CDR3 length: 17 amino acids. CDR3 in DNA: TGCGCCAGCAGTCACCCGCGGACAGGGGAAGAAAAAGATACGCAGTATTTT. This codes for CASSHPRTGEEKDTQYF.

This rearrangement joins TRBV7-2 to TRBJ2-5; 10 bases align to TRBD2. The CDR3 sequence is 15 residues long. Trimming took 4 bases from V and 4 from J; bases not matched to a gene: 6. The germline gives CDR1 SGHTA, CDR2 FQGNSA. The CDR3 bases are TGTGCCAGCAGCTCCCCAGCGGGGGGGCTAGAGACCCAGTACTTC. It encodes CASSSPAGGLETQYF.